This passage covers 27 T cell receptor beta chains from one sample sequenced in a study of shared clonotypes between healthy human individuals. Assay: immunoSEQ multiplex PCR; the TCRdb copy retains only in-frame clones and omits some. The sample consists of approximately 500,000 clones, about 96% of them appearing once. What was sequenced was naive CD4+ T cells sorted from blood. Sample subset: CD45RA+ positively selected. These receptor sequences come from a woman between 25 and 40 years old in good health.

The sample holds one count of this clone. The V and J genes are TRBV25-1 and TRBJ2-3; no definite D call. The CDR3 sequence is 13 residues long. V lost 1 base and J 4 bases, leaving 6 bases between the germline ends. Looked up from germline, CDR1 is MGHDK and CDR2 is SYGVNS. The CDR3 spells CASSEFGPDTQYF. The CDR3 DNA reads TGTGCCAGCAGTGAATTCGGACCAGATACGCAGTATTTT. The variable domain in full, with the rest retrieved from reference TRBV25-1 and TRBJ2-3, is EADIYQTPRYLVIGTGKKITLECSQTMGHDKMYWYQQDPGMELHLIHYSYGVNSTEKGDLSSESTVSRIRTEHFPLTLESARPSHTSQYLCASSEFGPDTQYFGPGTRLTVL.

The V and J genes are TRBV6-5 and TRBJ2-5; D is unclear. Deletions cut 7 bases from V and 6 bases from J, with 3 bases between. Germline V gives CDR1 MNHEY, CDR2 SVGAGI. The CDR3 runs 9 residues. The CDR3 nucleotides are TGTGCCAGCACACAGACCCAGTACTTC. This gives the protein CASTQTQYF.

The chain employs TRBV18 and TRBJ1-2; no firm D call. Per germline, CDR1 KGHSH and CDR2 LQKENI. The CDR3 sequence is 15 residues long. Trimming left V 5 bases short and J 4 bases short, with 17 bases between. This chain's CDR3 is CASSNLAATLYGYTF. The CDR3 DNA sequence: TGTGCCAGCTCAAATCTGGCAGCTACCCTCTATGGCTACACCTTC. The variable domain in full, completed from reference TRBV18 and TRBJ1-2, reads NAGVMQNPRHLVRRRGQEARLRCSPMKGHSHVYWYRQLPEEGLKFMVYLQKENIIDESGMPKERFSAEFPKEGPSILRIQQVVRGDSAAYFCASSNLAATLYGYTFGSGTRLTVV.

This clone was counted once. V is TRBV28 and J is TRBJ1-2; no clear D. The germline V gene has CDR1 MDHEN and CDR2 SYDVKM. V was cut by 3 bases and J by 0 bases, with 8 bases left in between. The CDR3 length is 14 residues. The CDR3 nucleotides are TGTGCCAGCAGTTTGGTCCAAGCTAACTATGGCTACACCTTC. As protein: CASSLVQANYGYTF.

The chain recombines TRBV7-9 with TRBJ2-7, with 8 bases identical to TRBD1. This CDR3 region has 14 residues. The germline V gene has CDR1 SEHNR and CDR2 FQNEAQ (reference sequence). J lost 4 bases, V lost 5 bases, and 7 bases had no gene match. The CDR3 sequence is CASSVRDRPYEQYF. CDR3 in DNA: TGTGCCAGCAGCGTCCGGGACAGGCCGTACGAGCAGTACTTC. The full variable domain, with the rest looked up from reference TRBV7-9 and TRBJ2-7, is DTGVSQNPRHKITKRGQNVTFRCDPISEHNRLYWYRQTLGQGPEFLTYFQNEAQLEKSRLLSDRFSAERPKGSFSTLEIQRTEQGDSAMYLCASSVRDRPYEQYFGPGTRLTVT.

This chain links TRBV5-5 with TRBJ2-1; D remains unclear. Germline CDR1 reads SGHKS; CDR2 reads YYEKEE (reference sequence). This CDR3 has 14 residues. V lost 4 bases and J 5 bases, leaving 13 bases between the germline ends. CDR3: CASSIGRADNEQFF. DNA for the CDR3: TGTGCCAGCAGCATCGGCCGGGCGGACAATGAGCAGTTCTTC.

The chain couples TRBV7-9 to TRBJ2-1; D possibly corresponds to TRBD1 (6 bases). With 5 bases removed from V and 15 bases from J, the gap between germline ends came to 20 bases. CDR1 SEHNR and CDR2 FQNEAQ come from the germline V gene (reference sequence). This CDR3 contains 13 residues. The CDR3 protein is CASSPTGLSVRFF. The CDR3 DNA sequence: TGTGCCAGCAGCCCCACAGGGTTAAGCGTACGGTTCTTC.

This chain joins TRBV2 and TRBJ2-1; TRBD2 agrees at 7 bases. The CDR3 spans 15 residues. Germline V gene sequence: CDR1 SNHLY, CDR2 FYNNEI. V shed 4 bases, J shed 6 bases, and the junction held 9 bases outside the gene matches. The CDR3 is CASSGLAANINEQFF. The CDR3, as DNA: TGTGCCAGCAGTGGTCTAGCGGCAAATATCAATGAGCAGTTCTTC.

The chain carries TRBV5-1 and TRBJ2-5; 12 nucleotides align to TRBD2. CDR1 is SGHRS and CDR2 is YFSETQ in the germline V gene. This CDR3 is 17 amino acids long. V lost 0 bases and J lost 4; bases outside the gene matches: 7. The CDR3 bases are TGCGCCAGCAGCTTGGCAGGGGCTAGCGGGAGGGCAGAGACCCAGTACTTC. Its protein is CASSLAGASGRAETQYF.

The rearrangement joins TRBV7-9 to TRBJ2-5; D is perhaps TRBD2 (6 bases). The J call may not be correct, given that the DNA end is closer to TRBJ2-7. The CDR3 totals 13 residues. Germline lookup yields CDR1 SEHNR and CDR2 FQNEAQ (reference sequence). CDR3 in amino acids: CASSLTRSYEQYF. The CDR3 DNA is TGTGCCAGCAGCCTGACTAGGTCCTACGAGCAGTACTTC.

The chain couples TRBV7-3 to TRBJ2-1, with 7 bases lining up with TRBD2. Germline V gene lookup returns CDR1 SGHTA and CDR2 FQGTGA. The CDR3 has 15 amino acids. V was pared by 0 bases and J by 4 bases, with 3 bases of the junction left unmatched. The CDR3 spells CASSLTSGPYNEQFF. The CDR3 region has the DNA TGTGCCAGCAGCTTAACTAGCGGGCCTTACAATGAGCAGTTCTTC.

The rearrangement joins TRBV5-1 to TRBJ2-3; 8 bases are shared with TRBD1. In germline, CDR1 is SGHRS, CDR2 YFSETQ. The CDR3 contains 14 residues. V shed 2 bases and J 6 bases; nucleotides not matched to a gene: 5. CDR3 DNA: TGCGCCAGCAGCTTTGGACAGGGACCCGATACGCAGTATTTT. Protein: CASSFGQGPDTQYF.

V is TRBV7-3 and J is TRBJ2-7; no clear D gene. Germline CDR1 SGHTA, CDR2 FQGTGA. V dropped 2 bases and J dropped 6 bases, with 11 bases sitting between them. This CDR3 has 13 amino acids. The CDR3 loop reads CASSLSGSSEQYF. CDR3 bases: TGTGCCAGCAGCTTATCCGGCAGCTCCGAGCAGTACTTC.

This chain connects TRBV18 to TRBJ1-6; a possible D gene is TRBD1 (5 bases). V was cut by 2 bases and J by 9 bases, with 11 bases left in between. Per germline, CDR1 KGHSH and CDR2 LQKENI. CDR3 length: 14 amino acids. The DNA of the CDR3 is TGTGCCAGCTCACCATCGGTGGGACCTTCACCCCTCCACTTT. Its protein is CASSPSVGPSPLHF.

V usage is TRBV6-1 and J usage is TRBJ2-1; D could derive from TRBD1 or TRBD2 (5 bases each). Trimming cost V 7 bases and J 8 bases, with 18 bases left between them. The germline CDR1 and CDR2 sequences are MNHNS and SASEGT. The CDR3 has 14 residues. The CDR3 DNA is TGTGCCAGCAATATCGGGACCATTCCCCATGAGCAGTTCTTC. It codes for CASNIGTIPHEQFF.

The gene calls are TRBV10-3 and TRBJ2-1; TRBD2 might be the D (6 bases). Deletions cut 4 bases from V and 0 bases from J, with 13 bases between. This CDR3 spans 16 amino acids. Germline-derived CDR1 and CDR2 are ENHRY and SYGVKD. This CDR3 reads CAISGSGRDSYNEQFF. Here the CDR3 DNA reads TGTGCCATCAGTGGCTCGGGGCGGGACTCCTACAATGAGCAGTTCTTC.

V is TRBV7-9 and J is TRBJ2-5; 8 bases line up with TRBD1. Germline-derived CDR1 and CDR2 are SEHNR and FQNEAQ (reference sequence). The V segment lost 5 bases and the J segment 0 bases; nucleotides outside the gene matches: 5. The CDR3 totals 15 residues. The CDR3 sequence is CASSPGQGYQETQYF. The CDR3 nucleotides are TGTGCCAGCAGCCCAGGACAGGGCTACCAAGAGACCCAGTACTTC.

The CDR3 region is CAWSGRSYEQYF. In nucleotides, the CDR3 is TGTGCCTGGAGTGGACGTTCCTACGAGCAGTACTTC. The J gene is TRBJ2-5, the V gene TRBV30; D is undetermined. The end of the DNA aligns better with TRBJ2-7, so the J call may be wrong. Germline CDR1 GTSNPN, CDR2 SVGIG (reference sequence). The length of the CDR3 is 12 residues.

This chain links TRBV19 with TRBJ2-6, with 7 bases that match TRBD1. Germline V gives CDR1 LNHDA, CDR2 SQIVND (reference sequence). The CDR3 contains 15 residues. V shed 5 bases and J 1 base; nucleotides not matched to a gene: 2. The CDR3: CASSLQGSGANVLTF. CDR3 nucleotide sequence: TGTGCCAGTAGTCTACAGGGGTCTGGGGCCAACGTCCTGACTTTC.

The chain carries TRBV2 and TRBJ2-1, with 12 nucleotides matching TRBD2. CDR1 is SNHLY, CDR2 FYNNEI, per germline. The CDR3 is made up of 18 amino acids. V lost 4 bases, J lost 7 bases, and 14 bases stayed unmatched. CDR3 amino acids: CASSGTSGIPLQWNEQFF. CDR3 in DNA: TGTGCCAGCAGTGGGACTAGCGGGATCCCCTTACAGTGGAATGAGCAGTTCTTC.

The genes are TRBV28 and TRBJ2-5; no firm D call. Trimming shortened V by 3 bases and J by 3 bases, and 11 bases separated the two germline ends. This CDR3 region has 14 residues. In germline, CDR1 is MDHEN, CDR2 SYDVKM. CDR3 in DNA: TGTGCCAGCAGTTTCCCAACAAGGAAAGAGACCCAGTACTTC. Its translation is CASSFPTRKETQYF.

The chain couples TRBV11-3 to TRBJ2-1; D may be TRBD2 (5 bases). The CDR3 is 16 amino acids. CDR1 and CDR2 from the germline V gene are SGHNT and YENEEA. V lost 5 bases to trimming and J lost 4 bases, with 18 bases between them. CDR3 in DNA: TGTGCCAGCAGCCCGGCGGCGGGTTTTCGTTACAATGAGCAGTTCTTC. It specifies CASSPAAGFRYNEQFF.

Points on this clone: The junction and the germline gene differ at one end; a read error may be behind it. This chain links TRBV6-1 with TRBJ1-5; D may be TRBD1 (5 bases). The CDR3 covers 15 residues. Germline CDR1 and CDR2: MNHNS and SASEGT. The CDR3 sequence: CASREDRSRNQPQHF. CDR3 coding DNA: TGTGCCAGCAGAGAAGACAGATCGCGCAATCAGCCCCAGCATTTT.

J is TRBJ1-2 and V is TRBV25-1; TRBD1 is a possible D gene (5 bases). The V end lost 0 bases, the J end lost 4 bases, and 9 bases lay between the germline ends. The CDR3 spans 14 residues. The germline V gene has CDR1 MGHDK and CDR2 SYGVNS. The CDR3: CASSEYGGAYGYTF. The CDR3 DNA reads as TGTGCCAGCAGTGAATATGGAGGGGCCTATGGCTACACCTTC.

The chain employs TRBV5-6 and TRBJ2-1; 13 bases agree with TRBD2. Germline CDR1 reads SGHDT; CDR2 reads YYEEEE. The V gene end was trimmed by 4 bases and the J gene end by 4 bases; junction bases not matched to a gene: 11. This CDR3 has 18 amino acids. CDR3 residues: CASSTAEATSGGYNEQFF. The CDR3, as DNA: TGTGCCAGCAGCACCGCGGAGGCGACTAGCGGGGGGTACAATGAGCAGTTCTTC.

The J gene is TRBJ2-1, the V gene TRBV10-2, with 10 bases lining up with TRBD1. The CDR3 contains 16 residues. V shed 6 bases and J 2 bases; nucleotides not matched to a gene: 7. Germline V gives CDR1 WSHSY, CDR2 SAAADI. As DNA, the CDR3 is TGCGCCAGCAGAGCAGGACAGGGGGTCCCCTACAATGAGCAGTTCTTC. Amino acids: CASRAGQGVPYNEQFF.

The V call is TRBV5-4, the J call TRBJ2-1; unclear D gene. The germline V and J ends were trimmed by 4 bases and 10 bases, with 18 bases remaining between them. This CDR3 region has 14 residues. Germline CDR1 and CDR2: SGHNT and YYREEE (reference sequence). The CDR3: CASSPSTHETEQFF. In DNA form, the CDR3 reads TGTGCCAGCAGCCCGTCGACGCATGAAACCGAGCAGTTCTTC.